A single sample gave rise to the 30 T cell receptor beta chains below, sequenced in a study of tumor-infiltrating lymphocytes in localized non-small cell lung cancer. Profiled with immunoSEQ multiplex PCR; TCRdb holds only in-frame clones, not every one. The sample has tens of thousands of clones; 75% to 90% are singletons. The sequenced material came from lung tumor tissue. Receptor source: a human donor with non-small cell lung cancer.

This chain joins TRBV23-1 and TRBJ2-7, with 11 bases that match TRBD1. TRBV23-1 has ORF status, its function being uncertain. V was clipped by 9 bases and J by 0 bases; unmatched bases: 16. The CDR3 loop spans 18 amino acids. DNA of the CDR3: TGCGCCAGGCTTTACATCGGACAGGGGGCGACCCGCTCCTACGAGCAGTACTTC. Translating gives CARLYIGQGATRSYEQYF.

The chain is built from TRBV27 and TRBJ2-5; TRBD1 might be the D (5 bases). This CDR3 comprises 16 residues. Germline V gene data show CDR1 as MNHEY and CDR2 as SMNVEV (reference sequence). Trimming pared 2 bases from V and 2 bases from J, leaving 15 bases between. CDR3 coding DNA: TGTGCCAGCAGTTTAGGGTGGGGCAGGGCGCAAGAGACCCAGTACTTC. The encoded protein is CASSLGWGRAQETQYF.

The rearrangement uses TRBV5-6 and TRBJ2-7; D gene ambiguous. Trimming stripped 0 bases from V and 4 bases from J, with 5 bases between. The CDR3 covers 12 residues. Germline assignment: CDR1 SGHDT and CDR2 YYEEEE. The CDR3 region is CASSLAEYEQYF. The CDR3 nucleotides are TGTGCCAGCAGCTTGGCGGAATACGAGCAGTACTTC.

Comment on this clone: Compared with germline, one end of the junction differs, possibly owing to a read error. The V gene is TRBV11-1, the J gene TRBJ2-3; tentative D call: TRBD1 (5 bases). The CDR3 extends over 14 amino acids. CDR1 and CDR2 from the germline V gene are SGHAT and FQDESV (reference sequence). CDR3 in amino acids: CASSLGRTQDTQYF. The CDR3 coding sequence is TGTGCCAGCAGTTTAGGACGGACACAGGATACGCAGTATTTT.

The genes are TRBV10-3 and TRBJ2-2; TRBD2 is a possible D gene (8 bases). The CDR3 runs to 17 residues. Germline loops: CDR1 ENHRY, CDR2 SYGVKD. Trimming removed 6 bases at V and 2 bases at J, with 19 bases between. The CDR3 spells CAIRRDSGGPNTGELFF. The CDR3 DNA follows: TGTGCCATCAGGCGGGACAGCGGGGGACCAAACACCGGGGAGCTGTTTTTT.

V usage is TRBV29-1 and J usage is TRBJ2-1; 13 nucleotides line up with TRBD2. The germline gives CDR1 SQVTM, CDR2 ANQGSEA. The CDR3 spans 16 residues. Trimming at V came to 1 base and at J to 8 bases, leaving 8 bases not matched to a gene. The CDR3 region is CSVEGGLAGVWDEQFF. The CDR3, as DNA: TGCAGCGTTGAAGGAGGACTAGCGGGGGTCTGGGATGAGCAGTTCTTC.

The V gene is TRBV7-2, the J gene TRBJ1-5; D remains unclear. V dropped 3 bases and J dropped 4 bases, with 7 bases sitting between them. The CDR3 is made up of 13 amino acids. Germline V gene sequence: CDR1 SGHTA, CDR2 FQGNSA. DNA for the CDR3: TGTGCCAGCAGCTTCCATGCGAATCAGCCCCAGCATTTT. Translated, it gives CASSFHANQPQHF.

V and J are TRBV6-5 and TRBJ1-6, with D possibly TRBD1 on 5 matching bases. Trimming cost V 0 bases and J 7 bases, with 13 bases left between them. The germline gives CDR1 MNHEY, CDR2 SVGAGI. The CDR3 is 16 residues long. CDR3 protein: CASSYSNVGPNSPLHF. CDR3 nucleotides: TGTGCCAGCAGTTACTCGAACGTGGGGCCGAATTCACCCCTCCACTTT.

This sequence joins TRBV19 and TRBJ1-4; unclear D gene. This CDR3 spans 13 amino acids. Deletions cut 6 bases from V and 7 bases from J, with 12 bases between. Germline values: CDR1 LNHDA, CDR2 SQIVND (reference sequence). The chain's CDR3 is CASRASLGEKLFF. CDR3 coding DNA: TGTGCCAGTAGAGCATCTCTTGGTGAAAAACTGTTTTTT.

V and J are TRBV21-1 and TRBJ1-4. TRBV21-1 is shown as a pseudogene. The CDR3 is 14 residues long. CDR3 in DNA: TGTGCCAGCATCCTGACGGGCTCTAATGAAAAACTGTTTTTT. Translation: CASILTGSNEKLFF.

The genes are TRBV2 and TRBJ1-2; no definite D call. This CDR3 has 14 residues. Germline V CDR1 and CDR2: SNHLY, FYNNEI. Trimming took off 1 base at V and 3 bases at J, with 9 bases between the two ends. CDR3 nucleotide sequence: TGTGCCAGCAGTGAAGTTCGACCGTACTATGGCTACACCTTC. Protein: CASSEVRPYYGYTF.

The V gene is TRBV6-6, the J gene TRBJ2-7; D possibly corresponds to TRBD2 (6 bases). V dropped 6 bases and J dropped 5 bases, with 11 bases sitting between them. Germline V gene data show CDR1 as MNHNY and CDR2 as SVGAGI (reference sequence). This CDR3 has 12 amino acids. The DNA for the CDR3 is TGTGCCAGCAGGCCTAGCGCCGACGAGCAGTACTTC. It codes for CASRPSADEQYF.

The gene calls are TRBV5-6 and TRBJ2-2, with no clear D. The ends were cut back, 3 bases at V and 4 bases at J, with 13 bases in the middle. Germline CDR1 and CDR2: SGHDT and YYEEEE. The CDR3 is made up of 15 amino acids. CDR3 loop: CASSSQYGFTGELFF. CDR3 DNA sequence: TGTGCCAGCAGCTCGCAGTACGGGTTCACCGGGGAGCTGTTTTTT.

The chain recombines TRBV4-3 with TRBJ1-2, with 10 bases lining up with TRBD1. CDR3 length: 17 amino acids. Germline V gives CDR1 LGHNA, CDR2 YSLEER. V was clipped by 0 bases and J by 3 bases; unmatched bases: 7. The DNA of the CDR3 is TGCGCCAGCAGCCAAGATCCCGGACAGGGGGGCTACTATGGCTACACCTTC. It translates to CASSQDPGQGGYYGYTF.

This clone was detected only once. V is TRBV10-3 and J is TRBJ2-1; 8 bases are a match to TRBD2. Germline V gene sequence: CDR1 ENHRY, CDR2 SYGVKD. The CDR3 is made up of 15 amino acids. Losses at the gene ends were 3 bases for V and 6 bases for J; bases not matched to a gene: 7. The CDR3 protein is CAISDVAGGPNEQFF. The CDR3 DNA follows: TGTGCCATCAGTGATGTGGCGGGGGGCCCCAATGAGCAGTTCTTC.

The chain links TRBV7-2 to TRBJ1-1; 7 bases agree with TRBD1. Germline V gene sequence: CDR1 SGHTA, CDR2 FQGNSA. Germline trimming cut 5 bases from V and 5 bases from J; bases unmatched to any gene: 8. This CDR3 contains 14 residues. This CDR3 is CASSPRQGGTEAFF. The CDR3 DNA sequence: TGTGCCAGCAGCCCCCGACAGGGAGGGACTGAAGCTTTCTTT. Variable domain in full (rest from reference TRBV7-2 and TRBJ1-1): GAGVSQSPSNKVTEKGKDVELRCDPISGHTALYWYRQSLGQGLEFLIYFQGNSAPDKSGLPSDRFSAERTGGSVSTLTIQRTQQEDSAVYLCASSPRQGGTEAFFGQGTRLTVV.

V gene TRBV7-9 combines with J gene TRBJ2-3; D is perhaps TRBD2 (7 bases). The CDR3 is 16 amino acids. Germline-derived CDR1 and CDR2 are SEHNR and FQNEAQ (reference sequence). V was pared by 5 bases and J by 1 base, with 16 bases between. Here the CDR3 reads CASSQVGGPGTDTQYF. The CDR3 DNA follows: TGTGCCAGCAGCCAAGTCGGGGGGCCTGGCACAGATACGCAGTATTTT.

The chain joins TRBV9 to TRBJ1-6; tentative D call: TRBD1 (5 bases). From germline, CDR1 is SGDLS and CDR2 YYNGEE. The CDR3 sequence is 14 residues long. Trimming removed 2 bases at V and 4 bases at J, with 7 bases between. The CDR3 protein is CASSVGQYNSPLHF. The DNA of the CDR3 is TGTGCCAGCAGCGTTGGACAATATAATTCACCCCTCCACTTT.

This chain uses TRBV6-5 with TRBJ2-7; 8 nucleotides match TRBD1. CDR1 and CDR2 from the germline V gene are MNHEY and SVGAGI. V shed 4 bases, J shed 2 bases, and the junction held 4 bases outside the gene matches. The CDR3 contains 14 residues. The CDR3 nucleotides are TGTGCCAGCAGTTCTAACAGGGGGACCTACGAGCAGTACTTC. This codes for CASSSNRGTYEQYF.

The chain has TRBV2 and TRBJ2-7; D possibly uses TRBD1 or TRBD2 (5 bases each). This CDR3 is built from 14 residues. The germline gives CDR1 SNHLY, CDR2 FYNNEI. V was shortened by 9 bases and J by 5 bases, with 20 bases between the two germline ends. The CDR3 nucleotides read TGTGCCAGTGGTTTGAGGGGCCAAGGCGACGAGCAGTACTTC. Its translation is CASGLRGQGDEQYF.

The CDR3 nucleotides are TGTGCCAGCAGAAGGGGGGCCTCGAACACAGATACGCAGTATTTT. Translated, it gives CASRRGASNTDTQYF. The J gene is TRBJ2-3, the V gene TRBV9; D may match TRBD1 or TRBD2 (6 bases each). The CDR3 runs to 15 residues. CDR1 is SGDLS and CDR2 is YYNGEE in the germline V gene. Trimming cost V 5 bases and J 2 bases, with 15 bases left between them.

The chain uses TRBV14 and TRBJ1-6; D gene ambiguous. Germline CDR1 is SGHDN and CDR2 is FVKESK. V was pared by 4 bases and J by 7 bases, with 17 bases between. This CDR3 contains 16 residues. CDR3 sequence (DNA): TGTGCCAGCAGCCTCCAACCGGACCGCGGGAATTCACCCCTCCACTTT. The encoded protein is CASSLQPDRGNSPLHF.

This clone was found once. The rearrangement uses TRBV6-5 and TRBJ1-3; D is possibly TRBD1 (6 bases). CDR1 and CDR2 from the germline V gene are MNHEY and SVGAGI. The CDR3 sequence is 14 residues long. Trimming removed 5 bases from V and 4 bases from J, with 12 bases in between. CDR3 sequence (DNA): TGTGCCAGCAGTAGAGGGGGGGACGGAAACACCATATATTTT. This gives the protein CASSRGGDGNTIYF.

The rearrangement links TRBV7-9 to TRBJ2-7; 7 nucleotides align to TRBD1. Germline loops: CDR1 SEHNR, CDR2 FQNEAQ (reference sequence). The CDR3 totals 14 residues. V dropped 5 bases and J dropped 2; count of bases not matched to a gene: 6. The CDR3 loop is CASSRGTETYEQYF. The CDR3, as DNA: TGTGCCAGCAGCCGAGGGACAGAAACCTACGAGCAGTACTTC.

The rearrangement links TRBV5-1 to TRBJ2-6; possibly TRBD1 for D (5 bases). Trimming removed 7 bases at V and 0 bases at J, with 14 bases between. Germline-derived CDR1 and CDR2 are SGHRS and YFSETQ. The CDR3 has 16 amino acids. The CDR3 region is CASEGVPSSGANVLTF. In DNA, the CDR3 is TGCGCCAGCGAAGGGGTGCCGAGCTCTGGGGCCAACGTCCTGACTTTC.

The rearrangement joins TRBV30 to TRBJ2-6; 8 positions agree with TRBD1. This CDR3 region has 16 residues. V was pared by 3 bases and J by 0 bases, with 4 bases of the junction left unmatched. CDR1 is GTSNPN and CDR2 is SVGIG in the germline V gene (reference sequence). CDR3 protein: CAWRTGAYSGANVLTF. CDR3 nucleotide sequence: TGTGCCTGGAGGACAGGGGCTTACTCTGGGGCCAACGTCCTGACTTTC.

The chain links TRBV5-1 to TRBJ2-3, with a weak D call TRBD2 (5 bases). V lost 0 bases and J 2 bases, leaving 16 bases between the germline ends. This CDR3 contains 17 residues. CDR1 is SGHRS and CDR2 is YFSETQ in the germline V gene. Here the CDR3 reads CASSLAFGIGYTDTQYF. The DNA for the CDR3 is TGCGCCAGCAGCTTGGCCTTCGGGATAGGCTACACAGATACGCAGTATTTT.

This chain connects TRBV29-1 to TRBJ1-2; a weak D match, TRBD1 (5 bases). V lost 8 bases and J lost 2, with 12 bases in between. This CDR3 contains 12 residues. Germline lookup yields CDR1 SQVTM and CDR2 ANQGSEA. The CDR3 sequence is CSFRDRNYGYTF. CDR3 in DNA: TGCAGCTTCAGGGACCGGAACTATGGCTACACCTTC.

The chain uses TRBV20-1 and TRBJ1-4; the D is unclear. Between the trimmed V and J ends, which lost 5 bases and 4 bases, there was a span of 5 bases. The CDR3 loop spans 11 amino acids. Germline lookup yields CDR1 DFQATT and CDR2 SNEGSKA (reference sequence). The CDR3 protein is CSAPFNEKLFF. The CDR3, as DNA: TGCAGTGCTCCCTTTAATGAAAAACTGTTTTTT.

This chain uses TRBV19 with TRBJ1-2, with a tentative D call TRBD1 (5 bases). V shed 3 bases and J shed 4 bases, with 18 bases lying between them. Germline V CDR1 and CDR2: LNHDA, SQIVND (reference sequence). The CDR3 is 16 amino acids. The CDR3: CASSMGQPGRLYGYTF. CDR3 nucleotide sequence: TGTGCCAGTAGTATGGGGCAGCCAGGACGCCTCTATGGCTACACCTTC.